The clone carrying this TCR beta chain occurred once. Antigen: not known. The sample is drawn from a study of CD8 T cells in Susac syndrome. Trimming removed 0 bases from V and 0 bases from J; junction bases left unmatched: 13. The CDR3 contains 19 residues. CDR1 and CDR2 (germline): DFQATT, SNEGSKA (reference sequence). Random-hexamer reverse transcription was applied to roughly 0.45 to 1 ug RNA. TCRdb used MiXCR to reprocess the immunoSEQ multiplex PCR reads, holding one entry per CDR3 protein. The table lists about 160,000 distinct CDR3 sequences, approximately 94% of them singletons. Sequencing of TCR beta was performed on blood CD8+ and CD4+ T cells. The multiple sclerosis control group consisted of treatment-naive patients whose relapsing-remitting disease, which was either stable or active, fulfilled revised McDonald criteria. Overall study results and limits: The relatively small number of individuals in the TCR sequencing and HLA analysis was acknowledged by the study.

Sequenced sample: CD4+ T cells from PBMCs. The sequence was obtained from a human donor with multiple sclerosis. The rearrangement uses TRBV20-1 and TRBJ2-5, with 10 bases fitting TRBD2. The CDR3 DNA reads TGCAGTGCTAGAGATTGGCAGGCGAGGCTAGCGGGGGACCAAGAGACCCAGTACTTC. This codes for CSARDWQARLAGDQETQYF.